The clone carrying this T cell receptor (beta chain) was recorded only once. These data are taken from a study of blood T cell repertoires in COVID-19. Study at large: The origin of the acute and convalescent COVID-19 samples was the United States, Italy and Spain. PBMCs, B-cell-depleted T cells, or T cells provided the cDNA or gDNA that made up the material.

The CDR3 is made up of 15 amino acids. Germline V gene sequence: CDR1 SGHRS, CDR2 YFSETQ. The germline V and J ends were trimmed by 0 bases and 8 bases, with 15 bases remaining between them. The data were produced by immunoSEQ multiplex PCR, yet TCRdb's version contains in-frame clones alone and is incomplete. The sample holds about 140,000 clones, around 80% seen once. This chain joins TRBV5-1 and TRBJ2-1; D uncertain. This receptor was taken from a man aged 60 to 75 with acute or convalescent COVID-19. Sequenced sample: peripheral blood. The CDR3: CASSLVGDLLYEQFF. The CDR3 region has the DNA TGCGCCAGCAGCTTGGTTGGCGACCTACTATATGAGCAGTTCTTC.